One sample yielded the 30 T cell receptor beta chains listed below, sequenced in a study of T cell responses to AZD1222 COVID-19 vaccine. Generated by immunoSEQ multiplex PCR, the TCRdb table keeps only in-frame clones and is missing some. There are 160,000 or so clones in the sample; roughly 89% occur only once, and 1.5% to 2% lies in the top ten. Sequenced material: peripheral blood, taken on day 0 of AZD1222 vaccination. The receptors were gathered from an adult in good health.

The chain couples TRBV11-3 to TRBJ2-7; maybe TRBD1 (5 bases). The ends were cut back, 1 base at V and 3 bases at J, with 7 bases in the middle. The CDR3 has 13 amino acids. Germline V gene sequence: CDR1 SGHNT, CDR2 YENEEA. Here the CDR3 DNA reads TGTGCCAGCAGCTTAGGCAGGGACTACGAGCAGTACTTC. Its translation is CASSLGRDYEQYF.

The count of this clone is one. The chain carries TRBV5-6 and TRBJ1-6; D is possibly TRBD1 (5 bases). CDR1 is SGHDT, CDR2 YYEEEE, per germline. The CDR3 runs to 15 residues. V was shortened by 5 bases and J by 6 bases, with 15 bases between the two germline ends. The CDR3 region has the DNA TGTGCCAGCAGGATCCGTCGGACACTTAATTCACCCCTCCACTTT. Its protein is CASRIRRTLNSPLHF.

This clone was counted a single time. The chain is built from TRBV7-8 and TRBJ1-1; no clear D. Trimming cost V 5 bases and J 1 base, with 17 bases left between them. CDR1 and CDR2 (germline): SGHVS, FQNEAQ. This CDR3 region has 16 residues. The CDR3, as DNA: TGTGCCAGCAGCCACCCGGCCGTCTTTGGGAACACTGAAGCTTTCTTT. It is translated as CASSHPAVFGNTEAFF.

The chain employs TRBV27 and TRBJ1-4; TRBD1 aligns across 8 bases. The CDR3 has 14 amino acids. J gave up 8 bases and V 5 bases, and 7 bases lay outside the gene matches. Germline assignment: CDR1 MNHEY and CDR2 SMNVEV (reference sequence). The CDR3 DNA sequence: TGTGCCAGCAGTACAGGGGGGAGCGGAGAAAAACTGTTTTTT. Translating it yields CASSTGGSGEKLFF.

The chain is built from TRBV10-3 and TRBJ2-2, with 13 bases that match TRBD2. The CDR3 is 19 residues long. The V gene's germline CDR1 is ENHRY and CDR2 SYGVKD. With V trimmed by 0 bases and J by 7 bases, 11 bases remained unmatched. CDR3: CAISESPLTSGRASGELFF. The DNA for the CDR3 is TGTGCCATCAGTGAGTCCCCTCTAACTAGCGGGAGGGCCAGCGGGGAGCTGTTTTTT.

V usage is TRBV7-9 and J usage is TRBJ1-4; TRBD1 matches 7 bases. V was pared by 5 bases and J by 7 bases, with 13 bases of the junction left unmatched. This CDR3 has 16 residues. In germline, CDR1 is SEHNR, CDR2 FQNEAQ (reference sequence). CDR3 DNA sequence: TGTGCCAGCAGCCCCTCCCGAACAGGGGACTTTGAAAAACTGTTTTTT. Its protein is CASSPSRTGDFEKLFF.

V is TRBV9 and J is TRBJ1-6; D unresolved. V dropped 2 bases and J dropped 6 bases, with 9 bases sitting between them. CDR1 and CDR2 from the germline V gene are SGDLS and YYNGEE. The CDR3 extends over 14 amino acids. CDR3 protein: CASSVTEANSPLHF. Here the CDR3 DNA reads TGTGCCAGCAGCGTGACGGAAGCTAATTCACCCCTCCACTTT.

The chain has TRBV19 and TRBJ1-4, with 7 nucleotides matching TRBD1. Unmatched junction bases numbered 2, after V lost 1 base and J lost 0 bases. The CDR3 has 16 amino acids. Germline V gene data show CDR1 as LNHDA and CDR2 as SQIVND (reference sequence). CDR3 amino acids: CASSIGTGATNEKLFF. CDR3 bases: TGTGCCAGTAGTATAGGGACAGGTGCAACTAATGAAAAACTGTTTTTT.

This rearrangement joins TRBV7-3 to TRBJ2-1; D uncertain. Trimming cost V 5 bases and J 3 bases, with 8 bases left between them. This CDR3 has 13 amino acids. Germline-derived CDR1 and CDR2 are SGHTA and FQGTGA. In nucleotides, the CDR3 is TGTGCCAGCAGCCTCGAGGACTACAATGAGCAGTTCTTC. Translated: CASSLEDYNEQFF.

The chain employs TRBV5-1 and TRBJ2-1, with unresolved D. Trimming pared 5 bases from V and 9 bases from J, leaving 15 bases between. CDR1 and CDR2 (germline): SGHRS, YFSETQ. There are 13 residues in the CDR3. CDR3 DNA sequence: TGCGCCAGCAGTTTTTTAGAGCGTGGTGAGCAGTTCTTC. Protein sequence: CASSFLERGEQFF.

V usage is TRBV28 and J usage is TRBJ1-6; TRBD1 might be the D (5 bases). This CDR3 spans 14 amino acids. Looked up from germline, CDR1 is MDHEN and CDR2 is SYDVKM. The V end was cut by 3 bases, the J end by 8 bases, with 11 bases between. The chain's CDR3 is CASSFPDIYSPLHF. In DNA, the CDR3 is TGTGCCAGCAGTTTCCCGGACATCTATTCACCCCTCCACTTT.

The chain recombines TRBV29-1 with TRBJ2-5; 7 nucleotides match TRBD2. The V gene end was trimmed by 6 bases and the J gene end by 5 bases; junction bases not matched to a gene: 0. Germline CDR1 is SQVTM and CDR2 is ANQGSEA. This CDR3 has 10 amino acids. The CDR3 region is CSVGGETQYF. The CDR3 DNA reads as TGCAGCGTGGGGGGGGAGACCCAGTACTTC.

V usage is TRBV3-1 (or the pseudogene TRBV3-2) and J usage is TRBJ2-5; D is possibly TRBD1 or TRBD2 (5 bases each). V gave up 1 base and J gave up 5 bases, with 20 bases separating them. CDR1 LGHDT and CDR2 YNNKEL come from the germline V gene (reference sequence). This CDR3 is 17 amino acids long. The CDR3 bases are TGTGCCAGCAGCCAAGCCCTAACCGGGGTCGGGGCGGAGACCCAGTACTTC. Encoded protein: CASSQALTGVGAETQYF.

As DNA, the CDR3 is TGTGCCAGCTCACCACCGCCGCCCTACGAGCAGTACTTC. This encodes CASSPPPPYEQYF. The chain employs TRBV18 and TRBJ2-7; no clear D gene. Germline assignment: CDR1 KGHSH and CDR2 LQKENI. This CDR3 comprises 13 residues. The V and J ends lost 0 bases and 2 bases respectively, with 5 bases between them.

The rearrangement links TRBV6-5 to TRBJ2-3; D unclear. Germline loops: CDR1 MNHEY, CDR2 SVGAGI. The CDR3 extends over 13 amino acids. V was pared by 7 bases and J by 8 bases, with 16 bases between. The CDR3 sequence: CASTGAFYGTQYF. CDR3 DNA: TGTGCCAGCACCGGAGCTTTCTATGGTACGCAGTATTTT.

The chain carries TRBV5-1 and TRBJ2-7; a possible D gene is TRBD2 (5 bases). The V gene's germline CDR1 is SGHRS and CDR2 YFSETQ. The V and J ends lost 0 bases and 2 bases respectively, with 9 bases between them. The CDR3 extends over 14 amino acids. The CDR3 sequence: CASSLGSGTYEQYF. The CDR3 region has the DNA TGCGCCAGCAGCTTGGGAAGCGGCACCTACGAGCAGTACTTC.

This clone was counted between two and nine times. The chain combines TRBV5-1 with TRBJ1-1, with 9 bases that match TRBD1. Germline CDR1 reads SGHRS; CDR2 reads YFSETQ. The junction had 1 base not matched to a gene; V was cut back by 3 bases and J by 1 base. The CDR3 runs 14 residues. This CDR3 reads CASSSGQGNTEAFF. The CDR3, as DNA: TGCGCCAGCAGCTCGGGACAGGGGAACACTGAAGCTTTCTTT.

This sequence joins TRBV19 and TRBJ2-2; no clear D. Germline V gene data show CDR1 as LNHDA and CDR2 as SQIVND (reference sequence). The CDR3 totals 15 residues. V gave up 5 bases and J gave up 6 bases, with 16 bases separating them. CDR3 region: CASSPRVSGAGELFF. DNA of the CDR3: TGTGCCAGTAGTCCCCGTGTGAGTGGGGCCGGGGAGCTGTTTTTT.

The genes are TRBV6-5 and TRBJ1-3; the D gene is possibly TRBD1 (5 bases). Per germline, CDR1 MNHEY and CDR2 SVGAGI. The germline V and J ends were trimmed by 0 bases and 0 bases, with 9 bases remaining between them. This CDR3 comprises 16 residues. In DNA, the CDR3 is TGTGCCAGCAGTTACTCGAACCAGGGCTCTGGAAACACCATATATTTT. Encoded protein: CASSYSNQGSGNTIYF.

The CDR3 DNA is TGCGCCAGCAGCGCCGACACAGGGGGCAACACCGGGGAGCTGTTTTTT. Residues: CASSADTGGNTGELFF. The rearrangement links TRBV5-1 to TRBJ2-2; 9 positions match TRBD1. Unmatched junction bases numbered 6, after V lost 4 bases and J lost 2 bases. This CDR3 has 16 amino acids. Per germline, CDR1 SGHRS and CDR2 YFSETQ.

This clone was observed a handful of times. The chain links TRBV4-2 to TRBJ1-2; the match to TRBD1 covers 9 bases. The CDR3 has 15 amino acids. The V and J ends lost 3 bases and 2 bases, in that order; junction bases with no gene match: 4. The V gene's germline CDR1 is LGHNA and CDR2 YNFKEQ. CDR3 nucleotide sequence: TGTGCCAGCAGCCATGGGACAGGGTTAAACTATGGCTACACCTTC. Translation gives CASSHGTGLNYGYTF.

V is TRBV6-5 and J is TRBJ1-3, with D perhaps matching TRBD1 (5 bases). The CDR3 covers 15 residues. Germline V lookup: CDR1 MNHEY, CDR2 SVGAGI. V lost 6 bases, J lost 4 bases, and 16 bases lay in between. The CDR3 sequence: CASSPTRVPGNTIYF. The DNA for the CDR3 is TGTGCCAGCAGCCCAACCAGGGTACCAGGAAACACCATATATTTT.

The V gene is TRBV30, the J gene TRBJ2-6; 8 bases align to TRBD2. This CDR3 contains 17 residues. V shed 2 bases and J 0 bases; nucleotides not matched to a gene: 6. Germline CDR1 and CDR2: GTSNPN and SVGIG (reference sequence). For the CDR3, the DNA is TGTGCCTGGAGTCAACTAGCGGTTAGCTCTGGGGCCAACGTCCTGACTTTC. Amino acids: CAWSQLAVSSGANVLTF.

V and J are TRBV9 and TRBJ2-7; D is tentatively TRBD1 or TRBD2 (5 bases each). Germline V gene data show CDR1 as SGDLS and CDR2 as YYNGEE. The CDR3 runs to 19 residues. The ends were cut back, 0 bases at V and 3 bases at J, with 25 bases in the middle. CDR3 sequence: CASSVGRGRPSLMVYEQYV. CDR3 in DNA: TGTGCCAGCAGCGTAGGAAGGGGACGTCCTTCTTTGATGGTCTACGAGCAGTACGTC.

The CDR3 DNA reads as TGCACCAGCAGACTCCCGGGACTAGCCGAAGCCGAGGGATTGCAGTTCTTC. Protein sequence: CTSRLPGLAEAEGLQFF. V and J are TRBV1 and TRBJ2-1; the tabulated D call, TRBD2, remains unverified against the DNA. TRBV1 is designated a pseudogene. The CDR3 runs 17 residues.

The chain joins TRBV29-1 to TRBJ2-2, with 7 bases that match TRBD2. CDR3 length equals 15 residues. Germline V gene data show CDR1 as SQVTM and CDR2 as ANQGSEA. With 7 bases clipped from V and 5 bases from J, the junction kept 13 bases outside the gene matches. DNA for the CDR3: TGCAGCGCCGGGGCAGCGGGACTTGGGACCGGGGAGCTGTTTTTT. This sequence encodes CSAGAAGLGTGELFF.

This clone was detected once. This rearrangement joins TRBV6-1 to TRBJ1-2; 7 bases line up with TRBD1. After removal of 0 bases from V and 4 bases from J, the junction contained 8 bases not matched to a gene. The CDR3 has 16 amino acids. The germline V gene encodes CDR1 MNHNS and CDR2 SASEGT. The CDR3 region has the DNA TGTGCCAGCAGTGAAGCGGGACAGAACCCGCGCTATGGCTACACCTTC. It encodes CASSEAGQNPRYGYTF.

In this sample, this clone turned up once. The gene calls are TRBV28 and TRBJ1-4; D is perhaps TRBD1 (5 bases). Trimming removed 4 bases from V and 8 bases from J, with 29 bases in between. The CDR3 has 19 amino acids. Germline lookup yields CDR1 MDHEN and CDR2 SYDVKM. This CDR3 reads CASSSSRASTALRGEKLFF. CDR3 coding DNA: TGTGCCAGCAGTTCCTCAAGAGCCTCGACAGCACTAAGGGGAGAAAAACTGTTTTTT.

The V and J genes are TRBV28 and TRBJ2-2, with 8 bases that match TRBD1. The V segment lost 2 bases and the J segment 6 bases; nucleotides outside the gene matches: 5. Germline V gives CDR1 MDHEN, CDR2 SYDVKM. This CDR3 spans 15 amino acids. CDR3 sequence: CASSLTDRVSGELFF. The CDR3 bases are TGTGCCAGCAGTTTAACGGACAGGGTCTCCGGGGAGCTGTTTTTT.

This rearrangement joins TRBV12-3 or TRBV12-4 to TRBJ1-5; weak D call: TRBD1 (5 bases). Trimming removed 3 bases at V and 7 bases at J, with 10 bases between. This CDR3 region has 13 residues. CDR3 DNA: TGTGCCAGCAGTTTTGGGTCAGGGCAGCCCCAGCATTTT. Translated, it gives CASSFGSGQPQHF.